This T cell receptor beta chain is from a study of blood T cell repertoires in COVID-19. Study overall: There were acute and convalescent COVID-19 samples, and they came from the United States, Italy and Spain. T cells, B-cell-depleted T cells, or PBMCs provided the cDNA or gDNA that served as material.

Per the original methods: How many nucleated cells were present was estimated from reference gene primer amplification. Produced via immunoSEQ multiplex PCR; TCRdb's table is partial and in-frame only. The V and J calls and clone size were taken over from that table, and D and trimming were inferred from the DNA. The sample yields 200,000 to 250,000 clones, approximately 80% seen once. Germline-derived CDR1 and CDR2 are SGHVS and FNYEAQ. V dropped 1 base and J dropped 3; count of bases not matched to a gene: 9. The CDR3 sequence is 18 residues long. Across roughly 25 US areas, participants ranged in age from about 18 to 100 years. A few counts support this clone.

Source material: PBMCs or T cells enriched from blood (not recorded which). The gene calls are TRBV7-6 and TRBJ2-5, with 12 positions matching TRBD2. This receptor was obtained from a man between 25 and 39 years old with acute COVID-19. The CDR3 here is CASSLEASGGDLKETQYF. Written as DNA, the CDR3 is TGTGCCAGCAGCTTAGAGGCTAGCGGGGGGGACCTTAAAGAGACCCAGTACTTC.